The 10 T cell receptor beta chains in this list originate from one sample, sequenced in a study of CD8+ T cells in alopecia areata. Specified treatment: oral pan-JAK inhibitor, 5-10 mg twice daily. Investigators isolated RNA and reverse transcribed it into cDNA to act as the sequencing template. Sequenced by immunoSEQ multiplex PCR; TCRdb stores in-frame clones only, minus some. This table has about 210,000 clones, about two fifths appearing once. Sample: CD4+ T cells sorted from blood, taken at approximately week 30, from a patient treated with tofacitinib. The receptors were gathered from a human donor with alopecia areata.

The rearrangement joins TRBV9 to TRBJ1-1; no reliable D call. Germline CDR1 reads SGDLS; CDR2 reads YYNGEE. This CDR3 comprises 13 residues. V was trimmed by 0 bases and J by 6 bases, leaving 9 bases between them. In nucleotides, the CDR3 is TGTGCCAGCAGCGTAGGGGTTGGCGCTGAAGCTTTCTTT. Protein product: CASSVGVGAEAFF.

This clone came up many times. The chain carries TRBV29-1 and TRBJ2-4; D gene uncertain. Trimming pared 6 bases from V and 3 bases from J, leaving 9 bases between. The CDR3 is made up of 12 amino acids. Germline loops: CDR1 SQVTM, CDR2 ANQGSEA. CDR3 region: CSVRSDKNIQYF. Written as DNA, the CDR3 is TGCAGCGTCAGGAGTGACAAAAACATTCAGTACTTC.

This clone occurred a few times. The chain combines TRBV6-5 with TRBJ1-5; 8 nucleotides line up with TRBD1. The length of the CDR3 is 15 residues. V shed 6 bases and J 0 bases; nucleotides not matched to a gene: 4. The germline CDR1 and CDR2 sequences are MNHEY and SVGAGI. The CDR3 sequence is CASSGQGYSNQPQHF. CDR3 nucleotides: TGTGCCAGCAGCGGACAGGGCTATAGCAATCAGCCCCAGCATTTT.

With respect to this clone: The junction departs from germline at one end; a sequencing error may be responsible. This chain connects TRBV7-7 to TRBJ2-2; no reliable D call. CDR3 length equals 12 residues. CDR1 is SSHAT, CDR2 FNYEAQ, per germline (reference sequence). The CDR3 sequence: CASRMNTGELFF. The DNA for the CDR3 is TGTGCTAGCAGAATGAACACCGGGGAGCTGTTTTTT.

This clone came up a few times. The genes are TRBV5-1 and TRBJ2-7; a weak D match, TRBD2 (6 bases). V was pared by 0 bases and J by 3 bases, with 7 bases between. Looked up from germline, CDR1 is SGHRS and CDR2 is YFSETQ. The CDR3 sequence is 13 residues long. The CDR3 region has the DNA TGCGCCAGCAGCTTGGAGGGACTCTACGAGCAGTACTTC. It encodes CASSLEGLYEQYF. The whole variable domain, remainder taken from reference TRBV5-1 and TRBJ2-7, is KAGVTQTPRYLIKTRGQQVTLSCSPISGHRSVSWYQQTPGQGLQFLFEYFSETQRNKGNFPGRFSGRQFSNSRSEMNVSTLELGDSALYLCASSLEGLYEQYFGPGTRLTVT.

The chain recombines TRBV27 with TRBJ1-5; D is possibly TRBD1 (6 bases). Trimming took off 3 bases at V and 0 bases at J, with 12 bases between the two ends. Germline-derived CDR1 and CDR2 are MNHEY and SMNVEV (reference sequence). The length of the CDR3 is 16 residues. For the CDR3, the DNA is TGTGCCAGCAGTTTTGGGGGCCTCTATAGCAATCAGCCCCAGCATTTT. Encoded protein: CASSFGGLYSNQPQHF.

V is TRBV30 and J is TRBJ2-7; the D is unclear. CDR1 is GTSNPN and CDR2 is SVGIG in the germline V gene (reference sequence). The CDR3 spans 11 residues. With 2 bases removed from V and 4 bases from J, the gap between germline ends came to 6 bases. CDR3 nucleotide sequence: TGTGCCTGGAGTTCGCGGTACGAGCAGTACTTC. The encoded protein is CAWSSRYEQYF.

This clone was observed a handful of times. The chain is built from TRBV7-9 and TRBJ1-3; D is ambiguous. CDR3 length: 14 amino acids. V was cut by 6 bases and J by 2 bases, with 11 bases left in between. The V gene's germline CDR1 is SEHNR and CDR2 FQNEAQ (reference sequence). CDR3: CASSLPLTGNTIYF. The CDR3 region has the DNA TGTGCCAGCAGTTTACCACTTACTGGAAACACCATATATTTT.

This clone was detected a few times. This chain joins TRBV2 and TRBJ2-2, with D unresolved. The germline V gene encodes CDR1 SNHLY and CDR2 FYNNEI. This CDR3 comprises 16 residues. V gave up 2 bases and J gave up 5 bases, with 15 bases separating them. Here the CDR3 DNA reads TGTGCCAGCAGTGAATCGCCCTGGCGGAAAACCGGGGAGCTGTTTTTT. Amino acid sequence: CASSESPWRKTGELFF.

In this sample, this clone turned up a few times. J is TRBJ1-5 and V is TRBV30; no clear D gene. This CDR3 is 13 amino acids long. V shed 2 bases and J shed 6 bases, with 11 bases lying between them. Germline V lookup: CDR1 GTSNPN, CDR2 SVGIG (reference sequence). CDR3: CAWSKNWGQPQHF. The CDR3 nucleotides are TGTGCCTGGAGTAAAAATTGGGGTCAGCCCCAGCATTTT.